This T cell receptor (beta chain) derives from a study of high-grade serous ovarian cancer treatment subgroups. Study details: Mean per sample: around 13,000 reads, about 7,000 unique TCR beta rearrangements.

Germline lookup yields CDR1 SGHTA and CDR2 FQGNSA. There are 15 residues in the CDR3. V shed 3 bases and J shed 5 bases, with 14 bases lying between them. The assay was immunoSEQ multiplex PCR, and TCRdb's table has in-frame clones only and misses some. Of about 15,000 clones detected, approximately 76% appear once; the ten largest clones hold 4.5% to 5%. Study-level points and caveats: Repertoire similarity ranged about 0.11 to 0.79 between tumors of one patient. Only CDR3 was analyzed; CDR1 and CDR2 were not.

On this clone: Its antigen is as yet unknown.

Tumor samples were obtained before definitive surgery or chemotherapy. The chain recombines TRBV7-2 with TRBJ2-1; TRBD1 or TRBD2 may be the D gene (6 bases each). The TCR comes from a human donor with high-grade serous ovarian cancer. Sequenced input: tumor tissue. This chain's CDR3 is CASSFRLGGNNEQFF. CDR3 DNA: TGTGCCAGCAGCTTCCGCCTAGGGGGGAACAATGAGCAGTTCTTC.